These 8 T cell receptor beta chains were all obtained from the same sample, sequenced in a study of beta chain features in type 1 diabetes. The study's findings and limits: In every one of the four CD4+ subsets, TCRB CDR3s were moderately but significantly shorter in Type 1 diabetes patients.

Antigens for these TCRs are unknown. The study reverse transcribed the entire isolated RNA, so it sequenced expressed TCRB transcripts. This table comes from immunoSEQ multiplex PCR, and its TCRdb copy is limited to in-frame clones, with some not included. Altogether some 350,000 clones are present, about 13% being singletons, with the ten largest covering 0.015%. The sequenced material came from naive CD4+ T cells from blood. These receptors originate from a woman aged 18-29 years with type 1 diabetes.

This clone occurred a few times. This chain uses TRBV19 with TRBJ1-5; D remains unclear. V lost 3 bases and J lost 9, with 9 bases in between. The CDR3 runs 12 residues. Germline CDR1 and CDR2: LNHDA and SQIVND (reference sequence). DNA of the CDR3: TGTGCCAGTAGTATGCTGACAACGCCCCAGCATTTT. Translating it yields CASSMLTTPQHF.

This clone was seen a few times. The J gene is TRBJ1-2, the V gene TRBV7-2, with D possibly being TRBD1 (6 bases). The CDR3 spans 14 residues. The ends were cut back, 1 base at V and 8 bases at J, with 14 bases in the middle. Per germline, CDR1 SGHTA and CDR2 FQGNSA. CDR3 amino acids: CASSLEFAGAGYTF. The CDR3 nucleotides are TGTGCCAGCAGCTTAGAGTTCGCAGGGGCAGGCTACACCTTC.

This clone was observed many times. V is TRBV30 and J is TRBJ2-1; D may be TRBD2 (6 bases). This CDR3 comprises 15 residues. Germline V CDR1 and CDR2: GTSNPN, SVGIG (reference sequence). V dropped 0 bases and J dropped 6 bases, with 15 bases sitting between them. In DNA form, the CDR3 reads TGTGCCTGGAGTGTACGGATTAGCGGTAGCAATGAGCAGTTCTTC. It translates to CAWSVRISGSNEQFF.

This clone was seen only a few times. The rearrangement links TRBV5-1 to TRBJ2-1, with 14 nucleotides matching TRBD2. J was trimmed by 4 bases and V by 4 bases; bases with no gene match: 4. CDR1 SGHRS and CDR2 YFSETQ come from the germline V gene. This CDR3 comprises 16 residues. The CDR3 here is CASSPGLAGAYNEQFF. CDR3 nucleotide sequence: TGCGCCAGCAGCCCGGGACTAGCGGGAGCTTACAATGAGCAGTTCTTC. The full variable domain, its missing parts supplied by reference TRBV5-1 and TRBJ2-1, is KAGVTQTPRYLIKTRGQQVTLSCSPISGHRSVSWYQQTPGQGLQFLFEYFSETQRNKGNFPGRFSGRQFSNSRSEMNVSTLELGDSALYLCASSPGLAGAYNEQFFGPGTRLTVL.

The chain carries TRBV19 and TRBJ2-1; 7 bases are a match to TRBD1. The length of the CDR3 is 15 residues. The trim removed 4 bases at V and 7 bases at J, leaving 10 bases unmatched. CDR1 and CDR2 (germline): LNHDA, SQIVND (reference sequence). CDR3: CASSTRQGRGNEQFF. Written as DNA, the CDR3 is TGTGCCAGTAGTACCAGACAGGGCAGGGGGAATGAGCAGTTCTTC.

V and J are TRBV28 and TRBJ2-6, with 7 positions matching TRBD2. Germline V CDR1 and CDR2: MDHEN, SYDVKM. V lost 5 bases and J lost 0; bases outside the gene matches: 4. The CDR3 totals 16 residues. CDR3 bases: TGTGCCAGCAGTCCACCGGGGGGCTCTGGGGCCAACGTCCTGACTTTC. Its protein is CASSPPGGSGANVLTF.

This clone was seen only a few times. The genes are TRBV7-2 and TRBJ1-3; possible D gene TRBD1, 6 bases. CDR3 length equals 15 residues. V lost 5 bases and J 0 bases, leaving 11 bases between the germline ends. From germline, CDR1 is SGHTA and CDR2 FQGNSA. CDR3 protein: CASSPDSSSGNTIYF. The CDR3, as DNA: TGTGCCAGCAGCCCGGACAGTTCCTCTGGAAACACCATATATTTT.

This clone was seen only a few times. J is TRBJ1-1 and V is TRBV10-3; no clear D. The germline V and J ends were trimmed by 10 bases and 5 bases, with 20 bases remaining between them. This CDR3 spans 14 amino acids. Germline V lookup: CDR1 ENHRY, CDR2 SYGVKD. The CDR3 nucleotides read TGTGCCACCAACCCCCCAAAAGAACGGACTGAAGCTTTCTTT. Translated: CATNPPKERTEAFF.